The 12 T cell receptor beta chains in this list originate from one sample, sequenced in a study of blood T cell repertoires in COVID-19. Clones were sequenced by immunoSEQ multiplex PCR, and TCRdb holds only the in-frame ones, with some missing. The table records 200,000 to 250,000 clones, roughly 88% of them present only once. Sequenced sample: PBMCs or T cells enriched from blood (not recorded which). Every receptor here comes from a woman aged 25 to 39 who had been exposed to COVID-19.

This rearrangement joins TRBV2 to TRBJ1-4; 8 nucleotides line up with TRBD1. With V trimmed by 0 bases and J by 8 bases, 14 bases remained unmatched. The CDR3 runs to 18 residues. Germline V gives CDR1 SNHLY, CDR2 FYNNEI. This chain's CDR3 is CASSEAPLRQGTYEKLFF. CDR3 coding DNA: TGTGCCAGCAGTGAAGCGCCTTTGAGACAGGGGACCTACGAAAAACTGTTTTTT.

This rearrangement joins TRBV10-3 to TRBJ2-3, with D perhaps matching TRBD2 (7 bases). V was clipped by 3 bases and J by 6 bases, with 16 bases between them. CDR3 size: 15 residues. CDR1 is ENHRY and CDR2 is SYGVKD in the germline V gene. CDR3 nucleotide sequence: TGTGCCATCAGTGAAGGTCGGGGGGCAAGGGATACGCAGTATTTT. This encodes CAISEGRGARDTQYF.

The chain links TRBV14 to TRBJ2-7; D gene ambiguous. The germline V gene encodes CDR1 SGHDN and CDR2 FVKESK. V was clipped by 1 base and J by 2 bases, with 6 bases between them. This CDR3 is 13 amino acids long. CDR3 bases: TGTGCCAGCAGCCAAGTGCCTACCTACGAGCAGTACTTC. It codes for CASSQVPTYEQYF.

The chain couples TRBV30 to TRBJ1-1, with 10 bases fitting TRBD1. V lost 2 bases to trimming and J lost 3 bases; unmatched junction nucleotides: 6. Germline values: CDR1 GTSNPN, CDR2 SVGIG (reference sequence). This CDR3 has 15 residues. CDR3 DNA sequence: TGTGCCTGGAGTCCAGTGGGGACAGGGGACACTGAAGCTTTCTTT. It codes for CAWSPVGTGDTEAFF.

The sample holds a few counts of this clone. V gene TRBV5-1 combines with J gene TRBJ2-7, with D possibly matching TRBD2 (6 bases). The CDR3 has 13 amino acids. Germline CDR1 and CDR2: SGHRS and YFSETQ. The V and J ends lost 4 bases and 5 bases respectively, with 13 bases between them. The CDR3 protein is CASSAGSDHEQYF. DNA for the CDR3: TGCGCCAGCAGCGCGGGGAGTGACCACGAGCAGTACTTC.

V is TRBV24-1 and J is TRBJ2-1; a weak D match, TRBD2 (6 bases). V was trimmed by 1 base and J by 6 bases, leaving 12 bases between them. The CDR3 loop spans 15 amino acids. Per the germline V gene, CDR1 is KGHDR and CDR2 is SFDVKD. As DNA, the CDR3 is TGTGCCACCAGTGATTTCGGCGGGGCCAGCAATGAGCAGTTCTTC. This translates into CATSDFGGASNEQFF.

The rearrangement links TRBV5-6 to TRBJ2-7; D uncertain. The ends were cut back, 1 base at V and 5 bases at J, with 10 bases in the middle. Per germline, CDR1 SGHDT and CDR2 YYEEEE. CDR3 length: 13 residues. CDR3 sequence reads: CASSLMPEDEQYF. The DNA of the CDR3 is TGTGCCAGCAGCTTGATGCCTGAGGACGAGCAGTACTTC.

The V gene is TRBV4-2, the J gene TRBJ1-2; 9 bases are a match to TRBD1. The ends lost 1 base at V and 7 bases at J; junction bases unmatched: 4. CDR1 is LGHNA, CDR2 YNFKEQ, per germline. CDR3 length equals 14 residues. The CDR3 DNA follows: TGTGCCAGCAGCCAAGCACAGGGGGCGGGTGGCTACACCTTC. This encodes CASSQAQGAGGYTF.

The V gene is TRBV4-1, the J gene TRBJ2-7, with D possibly being TRBD2 (5 bases). Germline V lookup: CDR1 MGHRA, CDR2 YSYEKL. V was trimmed by 4 bases and J by 2 bases, leaving 15 bases between them. CDR3 size: 15 residues. CDR3 DNA: TGCGCCAGCAGCCTTGAGCGGACCGAAACCTACGAGCAGTACTTC. It translates to CASSLERTETYEQYF.

This clone appeared a few times. The chain recombines TRBV10-3 with TRBJ1-2, with no clear D. The CDR3 contains 12 residues. V gave up 2 bases and J gave up 5 bases, with 6 bases separating them. Germline CDR1 and CDR2: ENHRY and SYGVKD. In DNA form, the CDR3 reads TGTGCCATCAGTGAGAGAGCTTATGGCTACACCTTC. The encoded protein is CAISERAYGYTF.

This chain uses TRBV18 with TRBJ2-3; maybe TRBD2 (6 bases). V lost 3 bases and J lost 2, with 15 bases in between. Germline CDR1 and CDR2: KGHSH and LQKENI. The CDR3 has 16 amino acids. CDR3 residues: CASSPRPLASTDTQYF. The CDR3 DNA sequence: TGTGCCAGCTCACCGAGGCCACTAGCCTCCACAGATACGCAGTATTTT.

The V and J genes are TRBV11-3 and TRBJ2-1, with TRBD2 matching over 12 bases. CDR1 SGHNT and CDR2 YENEEA come from the germline V gene. The CDR3 covers 16 residues. V gave up 1 base and J gave up 7 bases; unmatched junction bases: 5. The CDR3 DNA reads TGTGCCAGCAGCTTAGCCCTAGCGGGAGGGGGAAATGAGCAGTTCTTC. This translates into CASSLALAGGGNEQFF. The entire variable domain, with the rest obtained from reference TRBV11-3 and TRBJ2-1, is as follows: EAGVVQSPRYKIIEKKQPVAFWCNPISGHNTLYWYLQNLGQGPELLIRYENEEAVDDSQLPKDRFSAERLKGVDSTLKIQPAELGDSAVYLCASSLALAGGGNEQFFGPGTRLTVL.